One sample yielded the 25 T cell receptor beta chains listed below, sequenced in a study of T cells in pancreatic ductal adenocarcinoma. No neoadjuvant therapy was given to the selected pancreatic ductal adenocarcinoma patients before their surgery. Assay used: immunoSEQ multiplex PCR; TCRdb lists only in-frame clones, some missing. The data hold around 10,000 clones, with roughly 90% observed a single time. The sequenced sample consisted of PBMCs. The receptor source for this set is a human donor with pancreatic ductal adenocarcinoma.

The J gene is TRBJ2-7, the V gene TRBV5-6, with D possibly TRBD2 on 5 matching bases. Germline CDR1 SGHDT, CDR2 YYEEEE. V was pared by 5 bases and J by 6 bases, with 18 bases between. The CDR3 is made up of 14 amino acids. Here the CDR3 reads CASRVKGLAREQYF. The CDR3, as DNA: TGTGCCAGCAGAGTGAAAGGACTGGCTCGCGAGCAGTACTTC.

This clone was detected only once. This chain connects TRBV19 to TRBJ2-3, with 12 bases aligning to TRBD2. Germline CDR1 reads LNHDA; CDR2 reads SQIVND (reference sequence). The CDR3 length is 15 residues. J was trimmed by 1 base and V by 7 bases; bases with no gene match: 3. The CDR3 spells CASKTSGSRTDTQYF. The DNA of the CDR3 is TGTGCCAGTAAGACTAGCGGGAGTCGCACAGATACGCAGTATTTT.

The rearrangement links TRBV6-6 to TRBJ1-3; TRBD1 might be the D (6 bases). V lost 6 bases and J lost 0, with 9 bases in between. Per germline, CDR1 MNHNY and CDR2 SVGAGI (reference sequence). The CDR3 has 14 amino acids. CDR3 sequence reads: CASRPDSSGNTIYF. The CDR3 bases are TGTGCCAGCAGGCCGGACAGCTCTGGAAACACCATATATTTT.

CDR3 in amino acids: CASSFRTGDTEAFF. The CDR3 DNA reads TGCGCCAGCAGCTTTAGGACAGGGGACACTGAAGCTTTCTTT. The V gene is TRBV5-1, the J gene TRBJ1-1; 9 bases align to TRBD1. Germline loops: CDR1 SGHRS, CDR2 YFSETQ. This CDR3 spans 14 amino acids. V gave up 2 bases and J gave up 3 bases; unmatched junction bases: 2.

V usage is TRBV10-1 and J usage is TRBJ2-7; 8 bases are a match to TRBD1. V was clipped by 7 bases and J by 5 bases; unmatched bases: 10. The germline gives CDR1 WNHNN, CDR2 SYGVQD (reference sequence). This CDR3 is built from 14 residues. The CDR3 is CASTYQGAFDEQYF. As DNA, the CDR3 is TGCGCCAGCACCTATCAGGGGGCGTTCGACGAGCAGTACTTC.

The J gene is TRBJ2-5, the V gene TRBV28, with 9 bases fitting TRBD1. CDR1 MDHEN and CDR2 SYDVKM come from the germline V gene. The CDR3 extends over 15 amino acids. Trimming removed 7 bases from V and 5 bases from J; junction bases left unmatched: 11. The CDR3 spells CASIAPGQGSETQYF. The CDR3 DNA sequence: TGTGCCAGCATCGCTCCGGGACAGGGATCCGAGACCCAGTACTTC.

CDR3 sequence (DNA): TGTGCCAGCAGCATCCTACTAGGCGAGCAGTACTTC. Amino acid sequence: CASSILLGEQYF. V usage is TRBV7-9 and J usage is TRBJ2-7; possible D gene TRBD2, 5 bases. The CDR3 is 12 amino acids. From germline, CDR1 is SEHNR and CDR2 FQNEAQ (reference sequence). V shed 5 bases and J shed 6 bases, with 11 bases lying between them.

The gene calls are TRBV4-2 and TRBJ1-2, with a possible D match to TRBD1 (6 bases). V gave up 0 bases and J gave up 2 bases, with 19 bases separating them. Germline-derived CDR1 and CDR2 are LGHNA and YNFKEQ. The CDR3 length is 18 residues. CDR3 region: CASSQERQGLHTNYGYTF. The DNA for the CDR3 is TGTGCCAGCAGCCAAGAACGCCAGGGGCTTCACACGAACTATGGCTACACCTTC.

The chain couples TRBV7-9 to TRBJ2-7; 9 nucleotides match TRBD2. The CDR3 extends over 15 amino acids. The germline gives CDR1 SEHNR, CDR2 FQNEAQ (reference sequence). Trimming at V came to 4 bases and at J to 6 bases, leaving 10 bases not matched to a gene. CDR3 sequence reads: CASSSGTSKFLEQYF. In DNA form, the CDR3 reads TGTGCCAGCAGCTCCGGGACTAGCAAGTTCCTCGAGCAGTACTTC.

The chain recombines TRBV25-1 with TRBJ2-7; weak D call: TRBD1 (6 bases). CDR1 MGHDK and CDR2 SYGVNS come from the germline V gene. Trimming stripped 4 bases from V and 7 bases from J, with 29 bases between. The CDR3 is 18 residues long. The CDR3 protein is CASSGPPKGVEHVGEQYF. Here the CDR3 DNA reads TGTGCCAGCAGTGGCCCCCCAAAGGGGGTCGAACACGTGGGTGAGCAGTACTTC.

The rearrangement joins TRBV5-1 to TRBJ2-3, with TRBD2 matching over 13 bases. The CDR3 loop spans 17 amino acids. Germline lookup yields CDR1 SGHRS and CDR2 YFSETQ. V was pared by 3 bases and J by 1 base, with 5 bases of the junction left unmatched. The CDR3 DNA reads as TGCGCCAGCAGCTGGTCGGGGACTAGCGGGGGCACAGATACGCAGTATTTT. It encodes CASSWSGTSGGTDTQYF.

The chain employs TRBV11-2 and TRBJ2-3, with 15 bases that match TRBD2. Germline V lookup: CDR1 SGHAT, CDR2 FQNNGV. With 5 bases clipped from V and 6 bases from J, the junction kept 12 bases outside the gene matches. The CDR3 length is 18 residues. The chain's CDR3 is CASSPGTSGGYLLDTQYF. DNA for the CDR3: TGTGCCAGCAGCCCCGGGACTAGCGGGGGGTATTTGTTGGATACGCAGTATTTT.

This rearrangement joins TRBV28 to TRBJ2-1; the match to TRBD2 covers 10 bases. The V gene's germline CDR1 is MDHEN and CDR2 SYDVKM. The CDR3 consists of 14 residues. The junction had 7 bases not matched to a gene; V was cut back by 8 bases and J by 6 bases. The chain's CDR3 is CASSPSGRGNEQFF. The CDR3 coding sequence is TGTGCCAGCTCACCGAGCGGGAGGGGCAATGAGCAGTTCTTC. The complete variable domain, with remaining parts taken from reference TRBV28 and TRBJ2-1, reads DVKVTQSSRYLVKRTGEKVFLECVQDMDHENMFWYRQDPGLGLRLIYFSYDVKMKEKGDIPEGYSVSREKKERFSLILESASTNQTSMYLCASSPSGRGNEQFFGPGTRLTVL.

CDR3 residues: CASSIVATNEKLFF. Here the CDR3 DNA reads TGTGCCAGTAGTATTGTCGCAACTAATGAAAAACTGTTTTTT. V usage is TRBV19 and J usage is TRBJ1-4; D not certain. The V gene lost 3 bases and the J gene lost 0 bases, with 5 bases spanning the gap. Germline CDR1 and CDR2: LNHDA and SQIVND (reference sequence). The CDR3 loop spans 14 amino acids.

The J gene is TRBJ1-1, the V gene TRBV11-2; 10 bases are shared with TRBD1. This CDR3 contains 14 residues. CDR1 SGHAT and CDR2 FQNNGV come from the germline V gene. The ends lost 3 bases at V and 10 bases at J; junction bases unmatched: 8. Written as DNA, the CDR3 is TGTGCCAGCAGCTTCCAGGGACAGGGGCTCAGAGCTTTCTTT. Amino acid sequence: CASSFQGQGLRAFF.

The chain is built from TRBV5-1 and TRBJ2-3, with D possibly matching TRBD2 (7 bases). Germline V gives CDR1 SGHRS, CDR2 YFSETQ. V was shortened by 4 bases and J by 6 bases, with 18 bases between the two germline ends. CDR3 size: 15 residues. The CDR3 nucleotides are TGCGCCAGCAGCCCGGAGGGGGGGGAGATGGATACGCAGTATTTT. Protein sequence: CASSPEGGEMDTQYF.

The chain carries TRBV11-2 and TRBJ2-1, with 10 bases aligning to TRBD2. The CDR3 spans 15 residues. Germline assignment: CDR1 SGHAT and CDR2 FQNNGV. The J segment lost 4 bases and the V segment lost 5 bases, leaving 5 bases of the junction unmatched. The CDR3: CASSALAGAYNEQFF. DNA for the CDR3: TGTGCCAGCAGCGCCCTAGCGGGGGCTTACAATGAGCAGTTCTTC. Looking up the rest from reference TRBV11-2 and TRBJ2-1 gives the full variable domain: EAGVAQSPRYKIIEKRQSVAFWCNPISGHATLYWYQQILGQGPKLLIQFQNNGVVDDSQLPKDRFSAERLKGVDSTLKIQPAKLEDSAVYLCASSALAGAYNEQFFGPGTRLTVL.

The genes are TRBV28 and TRBJ2-7; no clear D. CDR1 and CDR2 (germline): MDHEN, SYDVKM. V was cut by 2 bases and J by 4 bases, with 6 bases left in between. This CDR3 has 12 residues. The CDR3 here is CASSLARYEQYF. CDR3 bases: TGTGCCAGCAGTTTAGCCAGATACGAGCAGTACTTC.

The chain joins TRBV7-3 to TRBJ2-3, with 9 bases aligning to TRBD2. CDR3 length: 16 residues. With 4 bases clipped from V and 1 base from J, the junction kept 6 bases outside the gene matches. Germline V gene data show CDR1 as SGHTA and CDR2 as FQGTGA. The CDR3 spells CASSWGGRAGTDTQYF. The DNA of the CDR3 is TGTGCCAGCAGCTGGGGCGGGAGGGCCGGCACAGATACGCAGTATTTT.

The chain employs TRBV29-1 and TRBJ2-5; 12 bases match TRBD1. This CDR3 spans 12 amino acids. The V and J ends lost 6 bases and 7 bases, in that order; junction bases with no gene match: 3. CDR1 and CDR2 from the germline V gene are SQVTM and ANQGSEA. CDR3 bases: TGCAGCGTGGGGACAGGGGGCGCGACCCAGTACTTC. This translates into CSVGTGGATQYF.

The gene calls are TRBV30 and TRBJ2-7; possibly TRBD1 for D (5 bases). Germline CDR1 GTSNPN, CDR2 SVGIG (reference sequence). The CDR3 extends over 12 amino acids. The V gene lost 2 bases and the J gene lost 6 bases, with 11 bases spanning the gap. CDR3 nucleotide sequence: TGTGCCTGGAGTAACAGGTTCGGCGAGCAGTACTTC. Its translation: CAWSNRFGEQYF.

CDR3 nucleotide sequence: TGTGCCAGCGGGCTCCAAGAGACCCAGTACTTC. This encodes CASGLQETQYF. The chain recombines TRBV28 with TRBJ2-5; no firm D call. V was cut by 8 bases and J by 1 base, with 5 bases left in between. The CDR3 spans 11 residues. The germline V gene has CDR1 MDHEN and CDR2 SYDVKM.

The chain couples TRBV15 to TRBJ1-2; D might be TRBD1 (6 bases). V was cut by 1 base and J by 7 bases, with 19 bases left in between. The V gene's germline CDR1 is LNHNV and CDR2 YYDKDF (reference sequence). The CDR3 consists of 16 residues. The CDR3 DNA sequence: TGTGCCACCAGCAGAGGACACGGGACACCAAAGGGTGGCTACACCTTC. It is translated as CATSRGHGTPKGGYTF.

The chain carries TRBV28 and TRBJ2-2, with 7 bases matching TRBD1. This CDR3 region has 16 residues. CDR1 is MDHEN and CDR2 is SYDVKM in the germline V gene. V lost 1 base, J lost 3 bases, and 5 bases stayed unmatched. CDR3 amino acids: CASSLYEGGHTGELFF. The CDR3 DNA follows: TGTGCCAGCAGTTTATATGAAGGGGGCCACACCGGGGAGCTGTTTTTT.

The chain is built from TRBV6-6 and TRBJ2-7, with D perhaps matching TRBD2 (7 bases). Germline CDR1 and CDR2: MNHNY and SVGAGI (reference sequence). V lost 2 bases, J lost 4 bases, and 9 bases lay in between. The CDR3 consists of 13 residues. CDR3 DNA: TGTGCCAGCAGTTACAGGGGGGGGTACGAGCAGTACTTC. Protein product: CASSYRGGYEQYF.